A selection of T cell receptor beta chains follows, all from one sample in a study of blood T cell repertoires in COVID-19. The repertoire was sequenced with immunoSEQ multiplex PCR; TCRdb's copy has only in-frame clones and lacks some. The data hold some 170,000 clones, with roughly 87% observed a single time. The sequenced material came from PBMCs or T cells enriched from blood (not recorded which). These receptors were obtained from a human donor with acute COVID-19. The donor label of this sample is uncertain. Each CDR3 is given with its conserved first and last residue. Each record gives: D gene, V gene, clone size, J gene, CDR3 DNA, CDR3 protein. A D gene is named only where the DNA matches it firmly. Some rows have no size entry. The others give once, few or many, or a class for an expanded clone.

>NA|TRBV2|once|TRBJ1-5
TGTGCCAGCAGCGAAAGTAGGGGCGAAAGCAATCAGCCCCAGCATTTT
CASSESRGESNQPQHF
>TRBD2|TRBV3-1/TRBV3-2|NA|TRBJ2-2
TGTGCCAGCAGTCAACTAGCGGGGGGGTCGAACACCGGGGAGCTGTTTTTT
CASSQLAGGSNTGELFF
>NA|TRBV5-4|NA|TRBJ2-2
TGTGCCAGCAGCGCGGCGAAGGGGATCACCGGGGAGCTGTTTTTT
CASSAAKGITGELFF
>NA|TRBV5-1|few|TRBJ1-1
TGCGCCAGCAGTCCCGCGGGGGGTACTGAAGCTTTCTTT
CASSPAGGTEAFF
>TRBD1|TRBV27|NA|TRBJ2-3
TGTGCCAGCAGTGCATCCAGGGGGCGCAGAACAGATACGCAGTATTTT
CASSASRGRRTDTQYF
>TRBD1|TRBV18|NA|TRBJ2-7
TGTGCCAGCTCACCACCGGCAGGGGGCGACGAGCAGTACTTC
CASSPPAGGDEQYF
>TRBD2|TRBV2|NA|TRBJ2-3
TGTGCCAGCAGTAGGAGCGGGGGGTACACAGATACGCAGTATTTT
CASSRSGGYTDTQYF
>NA|TRBV30|NA|TRBJ1-1
TGTGCCTGGAACCCAGATACGGGCACTGAAGCTTTCTTT
CAWNPDTGTEAFF
>TRBD1|TRBV10-3|once|TRBJ2-7
TGTGCCATCAGTGAGTCCGGGACAGCTTGGGGGGAGCAGTACTTC
CAISESGTAWGEQYF
>NA|TRBV7-9|few|TRBJ1-1
TGTGCCAGCAGCTTAGAGGGAGAGGACACTGAAGCTTTCTTT
CASSLEGEDTEAFF
>NA|TRBV5-6|NA|TRBJ2-2
TGTGCCAGCAGCTTATTAAGGAGAAAGTTGACCGGGGAGCTGTTTTTT
CASSLLRRKLTGELFF
>TRBD1|TRBV6-5|NA|TRBJ2-7
TGTGCCAGCAGCAAACTGGGACAGGTCTACGAGCAGTACTTC
CASSKLGQVYEQYF
>TRBD1|TRBV9|NA|TRBJ1-6
TGTGCCAGCAGCGCTCGACCTTGGGACAGGGGGGGGTCACCCCTCCACTTT
CASSARPWDRGGSPLHF
>TRBD2|TRBV5-5|NA|TRBJ2-2
TGTGCCAGCAGCTGGGGGCCGGCTAGCGGGGCGGTCGGGGAGCTGTTTTTT
CASSWGPASGAVGELFF
>TRBD1|TRBV24-1|NA|TRBJ1-2
TGTGCCACCAGTCGACAGGGAGGCGGCTACACCTTC
CATSRQGGGYTF
>TRBD1|TRBV7-9|NA|TRBJ2-7
TGTGCCAGCAGCCCATCGGGGACAGTCGACGAGCAGTACTTC
CASSPSGTVDEQYF
>NA|TRBV2|NA|TRBJ2-2
TGTGCCAGCAGATCAACGACAGCCAACACCGGGGAGCTGTTTTTT
CASRSTTANTGELFF
>NA|TRBV7-9|NA|TRBJ2-1
TGTGCCAGCAGCTTAAAGGGCGGGGGCCCCCTGATCTTC
CASSLKGGGPLIF
>NA|TRBV30|NA|TRBJ2-7
TGTGCCTGGACAGGGTCGGGCGAGCAGTACTTC
CAWTGSGEQYF
>NA|TRBV21-1|NA|TRBJ1-5
TGTGCCAGCAGCAAGATACAGGGACGCCGATTCCTGAGCAATCAGCCCCAGCATTTT
CASSKIQGRRFLSNQPQHF
>TRBD1|TRBV30|NA|TRBJ1-4
TGTGCCTGGTGTGACAGGGGCCCTGGAGAGGAAAAACTGTTTTTT
CAWCDRGPGEEKLFF
>TRBD1|TRBV27|NA|TRBJ1-3
TGTGCCAGCAGGCGACAGGGGTCCGGAAACACCATATATTTT
CASRRQGSGNTIYF
>NA|TRBV7-9|NA|TRBJ1-1
TGTGCCAGCAGCTTAGTCCCAGGAATGAACACTGAAGCTTTCTTT
CASSLVPGMNTEAFF
>TRBD2|TRBV4-1|NA|TRBJ2-3
TGCGCCAGCAGCCGCTCCAGATCTCTAGCGGGGGGGACAGATACGCAGTATTTT
CASSRSRSLAGGTDTQYF
>NA|TRBV3-1/TRBV3-2|NA|TRBJ2-2
TGTGCCAGCAGTCCATCCCGGGACTCTTCCGGAACAGGCGGGGAGCTGTTTTTT
CASSPSRDSSGTGGELFF
>NA|TRBV11-3|NA|TRBJ2-1
TGTGCCAGCAGCCCCCGGGGGTTAGGCCATGAGCAGTTCTTC
CASSPRGLGHEQFF
>TRBD1|TRBV4-1|NA|TRBJ2-7
TGCGCCAGCAGCCAAGGACAGGGGGTCTCCTACGAGCAGTACTTC
CASSQGQGVSYEQYF
>NA|TRBV4-1|NA|TRBJ2-7
TGCGCCAGCAGCCAAGAGGTAGGGGGTGGGGAGCAGTACTTC
CASSQEVGGGEQYF
>TRBD1|TRBV24-1|NA|TRBJ2-3
TGTGCCACCAGTGAACAGGGGGTGAGCACAGATACGCAGTATTTT
CATSEQGVSTDTQYF
>NA|TRBV3-1/TRBV3-2|NA|TRBJ1-4
TGTGCCAGCAGCCTGATAGGGGGTGAAAAACTGTTTTTT
CASSLIGGEKLFF
>TRBD1|TRBV19|NA|TRBJ1-3
TGTGCCAGTAGTTTGACCCGGACAGGTTTTGGAAACACCATATATTTT
CASSLTRTGFGNTIYF
>TRBD1|TRBV4-3|NA|TRBJ2-7
TGCGCCAGCAGCCCAGGGACAGGGGGAATGGGCTACGAGCAGTACTTC
CASSPGTGGMGYEQYF